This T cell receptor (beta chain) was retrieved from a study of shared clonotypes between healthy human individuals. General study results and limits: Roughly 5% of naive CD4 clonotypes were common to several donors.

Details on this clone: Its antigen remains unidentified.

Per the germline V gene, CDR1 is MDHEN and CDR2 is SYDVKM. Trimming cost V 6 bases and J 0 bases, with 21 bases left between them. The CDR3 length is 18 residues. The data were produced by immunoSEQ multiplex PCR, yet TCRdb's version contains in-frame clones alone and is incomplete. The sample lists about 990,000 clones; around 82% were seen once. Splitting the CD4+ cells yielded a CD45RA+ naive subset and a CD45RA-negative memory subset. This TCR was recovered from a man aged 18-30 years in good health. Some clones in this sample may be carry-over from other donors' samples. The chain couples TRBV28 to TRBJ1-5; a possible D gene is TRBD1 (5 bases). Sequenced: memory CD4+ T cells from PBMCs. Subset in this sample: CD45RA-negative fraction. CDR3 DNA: TGTGCCAGCAGAGGCTTGCCCGGGACCGACCCTAGCAATCAGCCCCAGCATTTT. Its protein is CASRGLPGTDPSNQPQHF.